The clone carrying this T cell receptor (beta chain) was observed a few times. Its antigen is not known. Germline V gene lookup returns CDR1 KGHSH and CDR2 LQKENI. V gave up 3 bases and J gave up 6 bases; unmatched junction bases: 4. The CDR3 sequence is 14 residues long. This sample was taken from a study of T-cell reconstitution after alpha-beta-depleted transplantation in children. The study, taken as a whole, reports: T-cell numbers and diversity, one year after transplant, stemmed largely from T cells that were newly produced. Where some patients showed high TCRbeta diversity at day 60, it came from recipient T cells and thymic progenitors that had survived. Reportedly, roughly two months post-transplant, alpha-beta T cells arose from several hundred expanded graft clones.

This sample's TCRbeta library carried unique molecular identifier barcodes. In TCRdb, the PCR reads were re-called with MiXCR into one record per CDR3 protein. The data show about 310,000 distinct CDR3 sequences, roughly 21% seen once. The sample here was PBMCs, mostly from graft donor cells, taken 180 days after TCRalphabeta/CD19-depleted stem cell transplant. The rearrangement uses TRBV18 and TRBJ2-7; TRBD1 matches 11 bases. This TCR came from a male patient younger than 18 who had a stem cell transplant for acute lymphoblastic leukemia, so the T cells may come from the graft donor. The CDR3 DNA is TGTGCCAGCTCACCTGGGACAGGGGGTGCCGAGCAGTACTTC. This encodes CASSPGTGGAEQYF. The full variable domain, with the rest looked up from reference TRBV18 and TRBJ2-7, is NAGVMQNPRHLVRRRGQEARLRCSPMKGHSHVYWYRQLPEEGLKFMVYLQKENIIDESGMPKERFSAEFPKEGPSILRIQQVVRGDSAAYFCASSPGTGGAEQYFGPGTRLTVT.